Shown below are 15 T cell receptor beta chains from a single sample sequenced in a study of T cell repertoires in cytomegalovirus infection. TCRdb used MiXCR to reprocess the reads, holding one entry per CDR3 protein. The sample comprises some 680,000 distinct CDR3 sequences, about 40% of which are singletons, and about 2.8% rests with the top ten. Sequenced input: PBMCs. The receptors stem from a human donor in good health (CMV status not recorded). Some clones in this sample may be carry-over from other donors' samples.

V usage is TRBV7-2 and J usage is TRBJ1-2, with D possibly matching TRBD1 (6 bases). The CDR3 contains 13 residues. The V gene's germline CDR1 is SGHTA and CDR2 FQGNSA. Trimming stripped 5 bases from V and 8 bases from J, with 15 bases between. The CDR3 nucleotides read TGTGCCAGCAGCCAGTGGGGGCTCGAGGGCTACACCTTC. As protein: CASSQWGLEGYTF. The full variable domain, its missing parts supplied by reference TRBV7-2 and TRBJ1-2, is GAGVSQSPSNKVTEKGKDVELRCDPISGHTALYWYRQSLGQGLEFLIYFQGNSAPDKSGLPSDRFSAERTGGSVSTLTIQRTQQEDSAVYLCASSQWGLEGYTFGSGTRLTVV.

The chain is built from TRBV7-8 and TRBJ1-5; D not resolved. The CDR3 covers 17 residues. Germline CDR1 SGHVS, CDR2 FQNEAQ. V was cut by 5 bases and J by 0 bases, with 17 bases left in between. Written as DNA, the CDR3 is TGTGCCAGCAGCCCCGGGAGAGGGCTATATAGCAATCAGCCCCAGCATTTT. Its translation is CASSPGRGLYSNQPQHF.

Points on this clonotype: As the CDR3 is not closed by the conserved phenylalanine or tryptophan, this likely results from a read error. Because the CDR3's place on the DNA is in doubt, the DNA is left out and the CDR3 is given as listed by TCRdb. This chain links TRBV3-1 with TRBJ1-2; the D segment call TRBD1 is taken from the table without a DNA check. Germline V gene sequence: CDR1 LGHDT, CDR2 YNNKEL (reference sequence). The CDR3 has 10 residues if both end residues are counted. The CDR3 protein is CASSLKTEQG.

V is TRBV7-6 and J is TRBJ1-4; 9 bases are shared with TRBD1. The germline V gene has CDR1 SGHVS and CDR2 FNYEAQ. J was trimmed by 8 bases and V by 5 bases; bases with no gene match: 9. The CDR3 length is 15 residues. The CDR3 nucleotides are TGTGCCAGCAGCCCCTACAGGGGGCTAGAAGAAAAACTGTTTTTT. Amino acid sequence: CASSPYRGLEEKLFF.

This sequence joins TRBV28 and TRBJ1-1, with a possible D match to TRBD1 (6 bases). The CDR3 runs 15 residues. Germline loops: CDR1 MDHEN, CDR2 SYDVKM. The V end lost 1 base, the J end lost 7 bases, and 16 bases lay between the germline ends. CDR3 DNA: TGTGCCAGCAGTTTATTAACAGGGATTGTTGTTGAAGCTTTCTTT. This gives the protein CASSLLTGIVVEAFF.

This clonotype was counted between two and nine times. This chain uses TRBV11-2 with TRBJ1-4; D possibly corresponds to TRBD1 (5 bases). CDR1 and CDR2 (germline): SGHAT, FQNNGV. Between the trimmed V and J ends, which lost 1 base and 10 bases, there was a span of 13 bases. CDR3 size: 14 residues. The CDR3 spells CASSLVMGEGKLFF. In nucleotides, the CDR3 is TGTGCCAGCAGCTTAGTAATGGGGGAAGGAAAACTGTTTTTT.

Comment on this clonotype: A junction boundary mismatches the germline segment, possibly from a read error. The genes are TRBV3-1 and TRBJ2-1; the D gene is possibly TRBD2 (7 bases). This CDR3 spans 15 amino acids. Germline-derived CDR1 and CDR2 are LGHDT and YNNKEL (reference sequence). The CDR3: CDSSQGRGAGREQFF. The CDR3 DNA sequence: TGTGACAGCAGCCAAGGTCGGGGGGCCGGTCGGGAGCAGTTCTTC.

The chain couples TRBV28 to TRBJ1-1, with no clear D. There are 11 residues in the CDR3. The V gene lost 7 bases and the J gene lost 11 bases, with 14 bases spanning the gap. Germline CDR1 and CDR2: MDHEN and SYDVKM. The CDR3 spells CASNRALGAFF. CDR3 nucleotides: TGTGCCAGCAATAGAGCTTTAGGGGCTTTCTTT.

This clonotype was seen only a few times. The V and J genes are TRBV19 and TRBJ1-1; weak D call: TRBD1 (6 bases). Germline values: CDR1 LNHDA, CDR2 SQIVND (reference sequence). V dropped 3 bases and J dropped 0 bases, with 17 bases sitting between them. The CDR3 loop spans 17 amino acids. This CDR3 reads CASSIPSRGLMNTEAFF. The CDR3 DNA reads TGTGCCAGTAGTATCCCGAGCAGGGGCCTTATGAACACTGAAGCTTTCTTT.

The V gene is TRBV19, the J gene TRBJ2-7, with 8 bases fitting TRBD2. V gave up 8 bases and J gave up 6 bases; unmatched junction bases: 21. The CDR3 covers 17 residues. From germline, CDR1 is LNHDA and CDR2 SQIVND (reference sequence). In DNA form, the CDR3 reads TGTGCCAGTGCCCCTGGAGTAGCGGGGCTAAGTCGGGGCGAGCAGTACTTC. The encoded protein is CASAPGVAGLSRGEQYF.

This chain uses TRBV29-1 with TRBJ1-1; D gene uncertain. With 7 bases removed from V and 1 base from J, the gap between germline ends came to 7 bases. CDR1 SQVTM and CDR2 ANQGSEA come from the germline V gene. The CDR3 has 11 residues. Written as DNA, the CDR3 is TGCAGCGGAATAAGGAACACTGAAGCTTTCTTT. Its translation: CSGIRNTEAFF.

The CDR3 spells CASSRDRGPEKLFF. The CDR3 nucleotides are TGTGCCAGCAGCCGGGACAGGGGGCCGGAAAAACTGTTTTTT. The chain combines TRBV11-2 with TRBJ1-4; 12 bases align to TRBD1. V lost 5 bases to trimming and J lost 8 bases; unmatched junction nucleotides: 3. The CDR3 extends over 14 amino acids. Germline CDR1 is SGHAT and CDR2 is FQNNGV.

Note on this clonotype: A much larger clonotype is one base distant, so this may be a read error. This CDR3 is missing its conserved last phenylalanine or tryptophan, likely due to a read error. The J gene is TRBJ2-3, the V gene TRBV6-2 or TRBV6-3; maybe TRBD2 (6 bases). Germline lookup yields CDR1 MNHEY and CDR2 SVGEGT. V gave up 0 bases and J gave up 2 bases, with 21 bases separating them. The CDR3 extends over 19 amino acids. This CDR3 is CASSYSLRRTGEITDTQYL. The CDR3 DNA reads as TGTGCCAGCAGTTACTCTTTAAGGAGGACGGGGGAGATCACAGATACGCAGTATTTG.

V and J are TRBV5-1 and TRBJ2-2, with D possibly being TRBD1 (5 bases). The germline V gene has CDR1 SGHRS and CDR2 YFSETQ. V dropped 0 bases and J dropped 5 bases, with 11 bases sitting between them. This CDR3 contains 15 residues. CDR3 nucleotides: TGCGCCAGCAGCTTGGTAGGGGTGCGGACCGGGGAGCTGTTTTTT. Residues: CASSLVGVRTGELFF.

The rearrangement links TRBV12-3 or TRBV12-4 to TRBJ1-3; 8 bases are a match to TRBD1. V was pared by 3 bases and J by 0 bases, with 4 bases of the junction left unmatched. This CDR3 has 16 residues. This CDR3 is CASSFNRGSSGNTIYF. In DNA form, the CDR3 reads TGTGCCAGCAGTTTCAACAGGGGGAGCTCTGGAAACACCATATATTTT.